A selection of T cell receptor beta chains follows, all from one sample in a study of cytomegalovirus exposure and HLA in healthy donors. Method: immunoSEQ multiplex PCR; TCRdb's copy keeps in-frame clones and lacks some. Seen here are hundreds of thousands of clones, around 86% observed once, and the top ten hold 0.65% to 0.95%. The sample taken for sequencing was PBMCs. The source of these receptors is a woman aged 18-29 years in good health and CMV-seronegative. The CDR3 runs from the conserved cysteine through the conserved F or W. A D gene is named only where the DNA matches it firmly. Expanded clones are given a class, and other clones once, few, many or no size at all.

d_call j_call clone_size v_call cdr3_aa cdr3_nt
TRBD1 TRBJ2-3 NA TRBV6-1 CASSVGQRTRGRSDTQYF TGTGCCAGCAGTGTCGGGCAAAGGACCAGGGGGCGGTCAGATACGCAGTATTTT
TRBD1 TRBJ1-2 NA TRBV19 CASSHLTGPYGYTF TGTGCCAGTAGCCACTTGACAGGGCCCTATGGCTACACCTTC
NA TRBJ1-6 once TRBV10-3 CAISEGANNSPLHF TGTGCCATCAGTGAGGGGGCCAATAATTCACCCCTCCACTTT
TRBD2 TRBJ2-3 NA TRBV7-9 CASSLGRTSGGPTDTQYF TGTGCCAGCAGCTTAGGTAGGACTAGCGGGGGGCCCACAGATACGCAGTATTTT
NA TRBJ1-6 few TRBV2 CASKRETGNNSPLHF TGTGCCAGCAAAAGGGAAACAGGGAATAATTCACCCCTCCACTTT
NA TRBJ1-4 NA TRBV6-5 CASTQGGKLFF TGTGCCAGCACACAAGGAGGGAAACTGTTTTTT
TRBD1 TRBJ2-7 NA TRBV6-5 CASSYAGQGASYEQYF TGTGCCAGCAGTTACGCGGGACAGGGAGCATCCTACGAGCAGTACTTC
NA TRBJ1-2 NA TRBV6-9 CASSRGGGDYGYTF TGTGCCAGCAGTCGAGGGGGGGGAGACTATGGCTACACCTTC
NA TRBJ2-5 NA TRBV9 CASSSLPGSQETQYF TGTGCCAGCAGCTCCCTCCCCGGGTCCCAAGAGACCCAGTACTTC
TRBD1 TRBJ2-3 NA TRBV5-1 CASSRDRGRGTDTQYF TGCGCCAGCAGCCGGGACAGGGGGCGAGGGACAGATACGCAGTATTTT
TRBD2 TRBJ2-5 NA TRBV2 CASGRLAGEAETQYF TGTGCCAGCGGTAGACTAGCGGGAGAGGCAGAGACCCAGTACTTC
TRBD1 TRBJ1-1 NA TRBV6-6 CASRARDRSTEAFF TGTGCCAGCAGAGCCCGGGACAGGAGCACTGAAGCTTTCTTT
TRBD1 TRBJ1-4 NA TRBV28 CASSSRPGTGKKLFF TGTGCCAGCAGTTCCCGTCCCGGGACAGGGAAAAAACTGTTTTTT
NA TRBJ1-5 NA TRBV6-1 CASSASSNQPQHF TGTGCCAGCAGTGCGAGTTCCAATCAGCCCCAGCATTTT
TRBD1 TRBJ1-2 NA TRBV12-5 CASGLVGTGPTF TGTGCTAGTGGTTTGGTAGGGACAGGGCCCACCTTC
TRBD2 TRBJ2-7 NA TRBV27 CASSLFASGDWGSYEQYF TGTGCCAGCAGTTTATTCGCTAGCGGGGATTGGGGGTCCTACGAGCAGTACTTC
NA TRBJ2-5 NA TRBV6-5 CASTNSQETQYF TGTGCCAGCACAAACAGTCAAGAGACCCAGTACTTC
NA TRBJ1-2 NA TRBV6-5 CASSYSHRRGSYTF TGTGCCAGCAGTTACTCCCATAGACGCGGGAGCTACACCTTC
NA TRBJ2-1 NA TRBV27 CASSLRGVNEQFF TGTGCCAGCAGTTTGCGGGGAGTGAATGAGCAGTTCTTC
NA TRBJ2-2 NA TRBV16 CASSTFSLVRARDTGELFF TGTGCCAGCAGTACCTTTTCACTCGTCAGGGCTCGGGACACCGGGGAGCTGTTTTTT